This T cell receptor (beta chain) was profiled in a study of OX40 agonist ivuxolimab in advanced cancers. Study details: Earlier treatment with anti-PD-1, anti-PD-L1 or anti-CTLA-4 was permitted, and around 43% had received some. Partial responses occurred in Three dose-escalation patients, one with hepatocellular carcinoma and two with cutaneous melanoma. Whole-study results and caveats: CD8+ T cells were the subset that, on average, had more expanded clones than CD4+. Partial responders treated at 0.1-3.0 mg/kg exhibited clonal expansion among the lowest measured.

Per the germline V gene, CDR1 is DFQATT and CDR2 is SNEGSKA (reference sequence). V dropped 4 bases and J dropped 1 base, with 4 bases sitting between them. This CDR3 region has 11 residues. The data were produced by immunoSEQ multiplex PCR, yet TCRdb's version contains in-frame clones alone and is incomplete. The sample lists about 80,000 clones; 90% to 95% were seen once. In regard to this clone: Its antigen is unidentified.

This chain links TRBV20-1 with TRBJ1-1; no clear D. The source material was CD4+ or CD8+ T cells sorted from blood, sampled in a trial of the OX40 agonist ivuxolimab. The sequence came from an adult with an advanced solid tumor such as melanoma, head and neck, liver or kidney cancer. As DNA, the CDR3 is TGCAGTGCTATTGAGAACACTGAAGCTTTCTTT. Translated: CSAIENTEAFF.